One and the same sample provided the 2 T cell receptor beta chains below, sequenced in a study of tumor and adjacent non-tumor tissue in lung cancer. The template was RNA from unsorted bulk tissue. TCRbeta libraries were built with three rounds of nested PCR, modified from ARM-PCR. TCRdb used MiXCR to reprocess the multiplex PCR reads, holding one entry per CDR3 protein. The data contain over 130,000 distinct CDR3 sequences, roughly 66% of them singletons. The sequencing input was lung tumor tissue. The source of these receptors is a man between 60 and 75 years old with small cell lung cancer.

This clonotype is a singleton in its sample. Since the CDR3 does not end with the conserved phenylalanine or tryptophan, this likely comes from a read error. V usage is TRBV27 and J usage is TRBJ2-5; no clear D. This CDR3 is 11 amino acids long. V shed 7 bases and J shed 2 bases, with 5 bases lying between them. The germline V gene has CDR1 MNHEY and CDR2 SMNVEV (reference sequence). CDR3 amino acids: CASTIQETQYL. CDR3 DNA sequence: TGTGCCAGCACCATACAAGAGACCCAGTACTTG.

The rearrangement joins TRBV5-4 to TRBJ2-5; D is tentatively TRBD1 or TRBD2 (5 bases each). Germline values: CDR1 SGHNT, CDR2 YYREEE (reference sequence). V was trimmed by 6 bases and J by 2 bases, leaving 14 bases between them. This CDR3 region has 14 residues. CDR3 nucleotide sequence: TGTGCCAGCATCACTGCATGGGGGCAAGAGACCCAGTACTTC. This sequence encodes CASITAWGQETQYF.